One sample yielded the 7 T cell receptor beta chains listed below, sequenced in a study of shared clonotypes between healthy human individuals. This table comes from immunoSEQ multiplex PCR, and its TCRdb copy is limited to in-frame clones, with some not included. Among roughly 2.5 million clones, roughly 92% were seen once, and the ten largest hold more than 0.12%. The sequencing sample was made of naive CD4+ T cells sorted from blood. Subset indicated: CD45RA+ positively selected. The receptors were sampled from a man between 18 and 35 years old in good health.

This rearrangement joins TRBV19 to TRBJ2-2, with 10 bases fitting TRBD1. Germline CDR1 LNHDA, CDR2 SQIVND (reference sequence). CDR3 length: 16 residues. V lost 6 bases to trimming and J lost 5 bases; unmatched junction nucleotides: 9. The DNA for the CDR3 is TGTGCCAGTAGCCGAGGACAGGGGGTAACGACCGGGGAGCTGTTTTTT. It encodes CASSRGQGVTTGELFF.

The rearrangement links TRBV6-5 to TRBJ2-7; 7 positions agree with TRBD1. Trimming removed 0 bases from V and 3 bases from J; junction bases left unmatched: 5. Germline assignment: CDR1 MNHEY and CDR2 SVGAGI. This CDR3 is 15 amino acids long. The CDR3, as DNA: TGTGCCAGCAGTTACTCGCGACAGGGATACTACGAGCAGTACTTC. Translated: CASSYSRQGYYEQYF.

The J gene is TRBJ2-5, the V gene TRBV9; 10 nucleotides align to TRBD2. This CDR3 contains 15 residues. The germline V gene encodes CDR1 SGDLS and CDR2 YYNGEE. The trim removed 2 bases at V and 2 bases at J, leaving 3 bases unmatched. The chain's CDR3 is CASSVQAGGQETQYF. The CDR3 nucleotides read TGTGCCAGCAGCGTGCAAGCGGGAGGGCAAGAGACCCAGTACTTC. The full variable domain, its missing parts supplied by reference TRBV9 and TRBJ2-5, is DSGVTQTPKHLITATGQRVTLRCSPRSGDLSVYWYQQSLDQGLQFLIQYYNGEERAKGNILERFSAQQFPDLHSELNLSSLELGDSALYFCASSVQAGGQETQYFGPGTRLLVL.

V usage is TRBV5-1 and J usage is TRBJ1-2, with D possibly TRBD1 on 6 matching bases. The germline V gene has CDR1 SGHRS and CDR2 YFSETQ. V was shortened by 4 bases and J by 8 bases, with 24 bases between the two germline ends. This CDR3 region has 16 residues. This chain's CDR3 is CASSPHGTGPEGGYTF. Here the CDR3 DNA reads TGCGCCAGCAGCCCCCACGGAACAGGGCCGGAGGGAGGCTACACCTTC. Using reference TRBV5-1 and TRBJ1-2 for the parts outside the CDR3, the full variable domain is KAGVTQTPRYLIKTRGQQVTLSCSPISGHRSVSWYQQTPGQGLQFLFEYFSETQRNKGNFPGRFSGRQFSNSRSEMNVSTLELGDSALYLCASSPHGTGPEGGYTFGSGTRLTVV.

The chain's CDR3 is CAIRAGTDNTGELFF. The CDR3 bases are TGTGCCATCAGGGCCGGGACAGATAACACCGGGGAGCTGTTTTTT. This sequence joins TRBV10-3 and TRBJ2-2; 7 bases line up with TRBD1. The CDR3 extends over 15 amino acids. J lost 2 bases, V lost 6 bases, and 6 bases had no gene match. Germline V gene data show CDR1 as ENHRY and CDR2 as SYGVKD.

The rearrangement links TRBV5-4 to TRBJ1-4; 7 nucleotides line up with TRBD1. Germline CDR1 SGHNT, CDR2 YYREEE (reference sequence). The CDR3 length is 15 residues. The V and J ends lost 1 base and 4 bases, in that order; junction bases with no gene match: 4. The CDR3 nucleotides are TGTGCCAGCAGCTTGTCGGGACAGCTTAATGAAAAACTGTTTTTT. Residues: CASSLSGQLNEKLFF. Full variable domain (missing parts from reference TRBV5-4 and TRBJ1-4): ETGVTQSPTHLIKTRGQQVTLRCSSQSGHNTVSWYQQALGQGPQFIFQYYREEENGRGNFPPRFSGLQFPNYSSELNVNALELDDSALYLCASSLSGQLNEKLFFGSGTQLSVL.

This clone was seen once. The V gene is TRBV28, the J gene TRBJ2-1; 7 nucleotides match TRBD1. V shed 3 bases and J 8 bases; nucleotides not matched to a gene: 10. The CDR3 is 15 amino acids. CDR1 is MDHEN and CDR2 is SYDVKM in the germline V gene. The CDR3 sequence: CASSLMRGPLDEQFF. The CDR3 coding sequence is TGTGCCAGCAGTTTGATGAGGGGGCCACTGGATGAGCAGTTCTTC. Full variable domain (rest looked up from reference TRBV28 and TRBJ2-1): DVKVTQSSRYLVKRTGEKVFLECVQDMDHENMFWYRQDPGLGLRLIYFSYDVKMKEKGDIPEGYSVSREKKERFSLILESASTNQTSMYLCASSLMRGPLDEQFFGPGTRLTVL.